This T cell receptor beta chain was sequenced in a study of blood T cell repertoires in COVID-19. Across the study: T cells, B-cell-depleted T cells, or PBMCs supplied cDNA or gDNA.

This CDR3 has 12 amino acids. The germline V gene has CDR1 KGHDR and CDR2 SFDVKD. The J segment lost 8 bases and the V segment lost 9 bases, leaving 6 bases of the junction unmatched. Assay used: immunoSEQ multiplex PCR; TCRdb lists only in-frame clones, some missing. The table includes 250,000 or so clones, around 87% detected once. This receptor was obtained from a woman between 65 and 79 years old with active or convalescent COVID-19. The chain uses TRBV24-1 and TRBJ2-1, with 7 bases lining up with TRBD1. Sequences were obtained from peripheral blood. The CDR3 nucleotides are TGTGCCACCCGAGACAGGGCGGATGAGCAGTTCTTC. Translated, it gives CATRDRADEQFF.